This paragraph reports one T cell receptor (beta chain). Those enrolled in Seattle joined during active infection and were followed longitudinally afterward. This sample is drawn from a study of blood T cell repertoires in COVID-19. The CDR3 covers 16 residues. From germline, CDR1 is KGHDR and CDR2 SFDVKD. V dropped 0 bases and J dropped 8; count of bases not matched to a gene: 6. TCRdb keeps only in-frame clones here, not all; method: immunoSEQ multiplex PCR. The repertoire holds roughly 150,000 clones, with roughly 86% as singletons. Sequenced material: peripheral blood. The clonotype comes from a woman older than 75 with COVID-19, enrolled during active disease. The gene calls are TRBV24-1 and TRBJ1-6; 7 bases are shared with TRBD1. CDR3 DNA: TGTGCCACCAGTGATTTGTGGCAGGGGGAGGATTCACCCCTCCACTTT. As protein: CATSDLWQGEDSPLHF.